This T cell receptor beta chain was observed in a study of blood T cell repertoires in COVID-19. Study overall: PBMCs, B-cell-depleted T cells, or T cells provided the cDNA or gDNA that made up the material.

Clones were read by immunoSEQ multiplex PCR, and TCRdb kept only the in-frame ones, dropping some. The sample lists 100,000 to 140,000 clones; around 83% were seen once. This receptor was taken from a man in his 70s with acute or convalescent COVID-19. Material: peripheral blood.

The CDR3 nucleotides read TGTGCCAGCAGTGAATCCAGGGACACCGGGGAGCTGTTTTTT. Its translation: CASSESRDTGELFF. The rearrangement joins TRBV25-1 to TRBJ2-2; TRBD1 might be the D (5 bases). The V end was cut by 1 base, the J end by 3 bases, with 6 bases between. The CDR3 spans 14 residues. Germline V gene sequence: CDR1 MGHDK, CDR2 SYGVNS.